These 22 T cell receptor beta chains originate from one sample sequenced in a study of cytomegalovirus exposure and HLA in healthy donors. Generated by immunoSEQ multiplex PCR, the TCRdb table keeps only in-frame clones and is missing some. The data contain around 160,000 clones, 84% of them singletons. The sequencing sample was made of PBMCs. The source is a man aged 25 to 40 in good health and CMV-seropositive.

The chain couples TRBV5-1 to TRBJ1-5; 9 positions match TRBD1. Germline V gene data show CDR1 as SGHRS and CDR2 as YFSETQ. Losses at the gene ends were 7 bases for V and 6 bases for J; bases not matched to a gene: 11. The CDR3 runs to 15 residues. CDR3 in DNA: TGCGCCAGCTCAACTACAGGGGGCGCGGGTCAGCCCCAGCATTTT. This sequence encodes CASSTTGGAGQPQHF.

Comments on this clone: Other DNA sequences within the sample encode an identical CDR3. This rearrangement joins TRBV4-1 to TRBJ2-7; TRBD2 matches 14 bases. With 0 bases clipped from V and 2 bases from J, the junction kept 0 bases outside the gene matches. The CDR3 is 16 amino acids. Germline V gene sequence: CDR1 MGHRA, CDR2 YSYEKL. The CDR3 region has the DNA TGCGCCAGCAGCCAAGAGGGACTAGCGGGAGCCTACGAGCAGTACTTC. Protein product: CASSQEGLAGAYEQYF.

This clone was seen just once. The V gene is TRBV6-6, the J gene TRBJ2-3; the match to TRBD2 covers 11 bases. Germline values: CDR1 MNHNY, CDR2 SVGAGI (reference sequence). The CDR3 extends over 16 amino acids. The trim removed 6 bases at V and 2 bases at J, leaving 7 bases unmatched. The CDR3 sequence: CASSRTSGPPTDTQYF. Here the CDR3 DNA reads TGTGCCAGCAGCCGGACTAGCGGGCCTCCCACAGATACGCAGTATTTT.

The J gene is TRBJ2-7, the V gene TRBV11-1, with 9 nucleotides matching TRBD1. Germline V gives CDR1 SGHAT, CDR2 FQDESV (reference sequence). Trimming cost V 5 bases and J 4 bases; bases outside gene matches: 6. This CDR3 has 14 amino acids. In DNA, the CDR3 is TGTGCCAGCAGCCCGGGACAGGGACGATACGAGCAGTACTTC. Translating it yields CASSPGQGRYEQYF. The complete variable domain, with remaining parts taken from reference TRBV11-1 and TRBJ2-7, reads EAEVAQSPRYKITEKSQAVAFWCDPISGHATLYWYRQILGQGPELLVQFQDESVVDDSQLPKDRFSAERLKGVDSTLKIQPAELGDSAMYLCASSPGQGRYEQYFGPGTRLTVT.

The V call is TRBV10-3, the J call TRBJ1-3; unclear D gene. The germline V gene encodes CDR1 ENHRY and CDR2 SYGVKD. This CDR3 is 15 amino acids long. Trimming removed 8 bases from V and 0 bases from J, with 14 bases in between. The CDR3 is CAIDEGRSSGNTIYF. CDR3 nucleotides: TGTGCCATCGACGAAGGGAGAAGCTCTGGAAACACCATATATTTT.

This clone occurred once. V is TRBV6-1 and J is TRBJ2-7; TRBD1 might be the D (5 bases). The germline V gene encodes CDR1 MNHNS and CDR2 SASEGT. The CDR3 totals 13 residues. The ends were cut back, 5 bases at V and 0 bases at J, with 8 bases in the middle. This chain's CDR3 is CASSQTVSYEQYF. Written as DNA, the CDR3 is TGTGCCAGCAGTCAGACAGTCTCCTACGAGCAGTACTTC.

This clone has a handful of counts. The chain couples TRBV5-6 to TRBJ2-7; TRBD2 might be the D (5 bases). Germline lookup yields CDR1 SGHDT and CDR2 YYEEEE. CDR3 size: 14 residues. Trimming cost V 4 bases and J 1 base, with 12 bases left between them. Written as DNA, the CDR3 is TGTGCCAGCAGCCCTACCGGGGTATCCTACGAGCAGTACTTC. Translation: CASSPTGVSYEQYF.

The V gene is TRBV7-6, the J gene TRBJ2-3; TRBD2 agrees at 7 bases. With V trimmed by 2 bases and J by 4 bases, 3 bases remained unmatched. This CDR3 is 14 amino acids long. Per germline, CDR1 SGHVS and CDR2 FNYEAQ. CDR3 sequence (DNA): TGTGCCAGCAGCTTACTAAGCGGGGCAGATACGCAGTATTTT. Encoded protein: CASSLLSGADTQYF.

The chain joins TRBV5-1 to TRBJ2-7; D is possibly TRBD1 (5 bases). Germline CDR1 and CDR2: SGHRS and YFSETQ. This CDR3 spans 13 amino acids. V was trimmed by 6 bases and J by 1 base, leaving 11 bases between them. CDR3 region: CASMGQASYEQYF. The CDR3 coding sequence is TGCGCCAGCATGGGGCAGGCGTCCTACGAGCAGTACTTC.

The table lists this clone with a few counts. The chain is built from TRBV19 and TRBJ1-5; D is possibly TRBD1 (5 bases). Germline V gene lookup returns CDR1 LNHDA and CDR2 SQIVND (reference sequence). The CDR3 consists of 14 residues. V lost 5 bases and J 5 bases, leaving 13 bases between the germline ends. The CDR3 region is CASSLQGSDQPQHF. In nucleotides, the CDR3 is TGTGCCAGTAGTCTGCAGGGTTCAGATCAGCCCCAGCATTTT. The full variable domain, completed using reference TRBV19 and TRBJ1-5, is DGGITQSPKYLFRKEGQNVTLSCEQNLNHDAMYWYRQDPGQGLRLIYYSQIVNDFQKGDIAEGYSVSREKKESFPLTVTSAQKNPTAFYLCASSLQGSDQPQHFGDGTRLSIL.

This chain connects TRBV30 to TRBJ2-7; D uncertain. Per the germline V gene, CDR1 is GTSNPN and CDR2 is SVGIG (reference sequence). This CDR3 is built from 13 residues. V gave up 3 bases and J gave up 5 bases, with 14 bases separating them. The CDR3 sequence: CAWSPAVTNEQYF. CDR3 nucleotide sequence: TGTGCCTGGAGCCCCGCTGTAACAAACGAGCAGTACTTC.

The chain uses TRBV6-1 and TRBJ1-6; TRBD1 matches 8 bases. Trimming cost V 6 bases and J 10 bases; bases outside gene matches: 8. This CDR3 has 14 residues. Germline lookup yields CDR1 MNHNS and CDR2 SASEGT. The DNA for the CDR3 is TGTGCCAGCAGGGCCGACAGGGGAGTCTCACCCCTCCACTTT. Residues: CASRADRGVSPLHF.

The chain is built from TRBV27 and TRBJ2-5, with 9 nucleotides matching TRBD1. The CDR3 spans 18 residues. V lost 2 bases and J lost 5; bases outside the gene matches: 15. CDR1 and CDR2 (germline): MNHEY, SMNVEV (reference sequence). CDR3: CASSLPNIPGTGWETQYF. CDR3 nucleotides: TGTGCCAGCAGTTTACCAAACATTCCCGGGACAGGGTGGGAGACCCAGTACTTC.

This chain uses TRBV28 with TRBJ2-6, with a weak D call TRBD1 (6 bases). V was trimmed by 8 bases and J by 2 bases, leaving 25 bases between them. The germline V gene encodes CDR1 MDHEN and CDR2 SYDVKM. The CDR3 is 19 residues long. The CDR3 loop reads CASSPWLVTQGAGANVLTF. In DNA, the CDR3 is TGTGCCAGCTCCCCCTGGTTAGTTACACAGGGAGCTGGGGCCAACGTCCTGACTTTC.

V gene TRBV29-1 combines with J gene TRBJ2-7, with 10 positions matching TRBD2. Per the germline V gene, CDR1 is SQVTM and CDR2 is ANQGSEA. The CDR3 covers 16 residues. The ends lost 5 bases at V and 3 bases at J; junction bases unmatched: 13. The CDR3 DNA sequence: TGCAGCGTTTCAGGGGCACCCGGGACTAGCGACTACGAGCAGTACTTC. This gives the protein CSVSGAPGTSDYEQYF.

J is TRBJ2-5 and V is TRBV5-1; TRBD2 is a possible D gene (6 bases). The CDR3 spans 14 residues. The V end was cut by 4 bases, the J end by 5 bases, with 15 bases between. Germline values: CDR1 SGHRS, CDR2 YFSETQ. The CDR3 is CASSPGASVETQYF. CDR3 DNA: TGCGCCAGCAGCCCCGGAGCTAGCGTGGAGACCCAGTACTTC. Combining the CDR3 with reference TRBV5-1 and TRBJ2-5 gives the whole variable domain KAGVTQTPRYLIKTRGQQVTLSCSPISGHRSVSWYQQTPGQGLQFLFEYFSETQRNKGNFPGRFSGRQFSNSRSEMNVSTLELGDSALYLCASSPGASVETQYFGPGTRLLVL.

This clone appeared a few times. The chain combines TRBV28 with TRBJ1-5; unclear D gene. This CDR3 has 13 amino acids. V dropped 3 bases and J dropped 9 bases, with 12 bases sitting between them. The germline CDR1 and CDR2 sequences are MDHEN and SYDVKM. CDR3 region: CASSLEQPRPQHF. The CDR3 DNA reads as TGTGCCAGCAGTTTGGAACAGCCTCGGCCCCAGCATTTT.

V usage is TRBV9 and J usage is TRBJ2-3; 7 bases map to TRBD2. V gave up 0 bases and J gave up 6 bases; unmatched junction bases: 7. The CDR3 spans 15 residues. Germline lookup yields CDR1 SGDLS and CDR2 YYNGEE. The chain's CDR3 is CASSVETGGGDTQYF. As DNA, the CDR3 is TGTGCCAGCAGCGTAGAAACGGGGGGAGGGGATACGCAGTATTTT.

The chain is built from TRBV27 and TRBJ2-3; 9 bases map to TRBD2. Germline V lookup: CDR1 MNHEY, CDR2 SMNVEV (reference sequence). Trimming took 6 bases from V and 6 from J; bases not matched to a gene: 10. The CDR3 has 15 amino acids. CDR3 bases: TGTGCCAGCAGATCTTATAGCGGGGGTTCCGATACGCAGTATTTT. It codes for CASRSYSGGSDTQYF.

The rearrangement joins TRBV7-2 to TRBJ1-2; TRBD1 is a possible D gene (5 bases). Germline CDR1 is SGHTA and CDR2 is FQGNSA. The CDR3 extends over 13 amino acids. V dropped 2 bases and J dropped 8 bases, with 12 bases sitting between them. CDR3 region: CASSLRQGGGYTF. In nucleotides, the CDR3 is TGTGCCAGCAGCTTAAGGCAGGGTGGCGGCTACACCTTC. Drawing the rest from reference TRBV7-2 and TRBJ1-2, the complete variable domain is GAGVSQSPSNKVTEKGKDVELRCDPISGHTALYWYRQSLGQGLEFLIYFQGNSAPDKSGLPSDRFSAERTGGSVSTLTIQRTQQEDSAVYLCASSLRQGGGYTFGSGTRLTVV.

The J gene is TRBJ1-2, the V gene TRBV28; D is perhaps TRBD1 (6 bases). V was clipped by 6 bases and J by 3 bases, with 11 bases between them. Germline V CDR1 and CDR2: MDHEN, SYDVKM. The CDR3 contains 13 residues. CDR3: CASRPGGDYGYTF. CDR3 coding DNA: TGTGCCAGCAGACCGGGGGGCGACTATGGCTACACCTTC.

This sequence joins TRBV19 and TRBJ1-2; D is unresolved. In germline, CDR1 is LNHDA, CDR2 SQIVND (reference sequence). This CDR3 has 16 residues. V was clipped by 3 bases and J by 1 base, with 15 bases between them. The CDR3 reads CASSIQTLRVNYGYTF. CDR3 DNA: TGTGCCAGTAGTATCCAGACATTACGTGTTAACTATGGCTACACCTTC.